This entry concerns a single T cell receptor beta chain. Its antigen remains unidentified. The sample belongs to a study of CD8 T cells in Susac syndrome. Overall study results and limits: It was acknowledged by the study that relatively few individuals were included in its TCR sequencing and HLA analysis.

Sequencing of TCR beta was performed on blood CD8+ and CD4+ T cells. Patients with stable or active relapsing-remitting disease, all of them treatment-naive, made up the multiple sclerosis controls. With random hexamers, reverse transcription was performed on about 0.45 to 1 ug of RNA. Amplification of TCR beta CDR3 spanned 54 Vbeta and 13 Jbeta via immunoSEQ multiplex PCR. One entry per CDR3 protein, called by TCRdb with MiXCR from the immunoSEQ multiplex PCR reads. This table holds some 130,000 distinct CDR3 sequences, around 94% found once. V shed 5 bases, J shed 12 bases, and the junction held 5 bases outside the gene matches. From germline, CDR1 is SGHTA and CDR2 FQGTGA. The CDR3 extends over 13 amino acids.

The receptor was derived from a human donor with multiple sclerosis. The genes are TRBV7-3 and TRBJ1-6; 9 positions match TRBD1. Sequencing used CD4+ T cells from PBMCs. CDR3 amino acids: CASSTHRGRPLHF. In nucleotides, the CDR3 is TGTGCCAGCAGCACCCACAGGGGGCGACCCCTCCACTTT.